This TCR beta chain is drawn from a study of Ad26.COV2.S vaccination and SARS-CoV-2 variants. Whole-study results and caveats: Substantial post-vaccination breadth of spike-specific CD8+ and CD4+ T cell responses was reported.

CDR1 and CDR2 from the germline V gene are MNHNS and SASEGT. The CDR3 consists of 12 residues. V was cut by 2 bases and J by 7 bases, with 8 bases left in between. Assay: immunoSEQ multiplex PCR; the TCRdb copy retains only in-frame clones and omits some. The sample has some 350,000 clones, under 95% seen once. Regarding this clone: Its specificity is not known.

The receptor was isolated from a human donor who had recovered from COVID-19. Material: peripheral blood, obtained after recovery from COVID-19. The rearrangement joins TRBV6-1 to TRBJ1-2; TRBD1 is a possible D gene (5 bases). The CDR3 nucleotides read TGTGCCAGCAGTGAACGCAGGGTTGGCTACACCTTC. Its translation: CASSERRVGYTF.